The 20 T cell receptor beta chains presented below share a single source sample, sequenced in a study of spatial heterogeneity in lung cancer (dated by TCRdb to the late 2010s). In light of the paper, this sample's time point label describes: sample taken at primary tumor resection. For TCR sequencing, whole RNA was extracted from tumor and nontumor lung tissue, or from cryopreserved PBMC samples, and no cell sorting was done. Libraries came from 5' RACE. The sequencing machine was a NextSeq 500. Starting from the raw public reads, TCRdb applied fastp trimming at Q25, assembled clones with MiXCR and retained in-frame beta chains. Every CDR3 protein is listed once, alongside the most common genes and DNA of its rows. The sample table shows around 60,000 distinct CDR3 sequences, and 7.5% to 8.5% are seen once. About 15% of the sample rests with the top ten. Source: PBMCs, taken at surgery. These TCRs come from a female donor with early-stage non-small cell lung cancer.

The table lists this clonotype with a few counts. This chain joins TRBV11-1 and TRBJ1-1, with 9 bases identical to TRBD1. V shed 3 bases and J 1 base; nucleotides not matched to a gene: 12. CDR1 SGHAT and CDR2 FQDESV come from the germline V gene (reference sequence). CDR3 length: 18 amino acids. Here the CDR3 reads CASSLGTGSPLGNTEAFF. CDR3 in DNA: TGTGCCAGCAGCTTGGGGACAGGGAGTCCCTTGGGGAACACTGAAGCTTTCTTT.

The chain recombines TRBV2 with TRBJ2-3; TRBD1 might be the D (5 bases). Between the trimmed V and J ends, which lost 6 bases and 1 base, there was a span of 23 bases. The CDR3 is 18 residues long. Germline V gene lookup returns CDR1 SNHLY and CDR2 FYNNEI. CDR3 protein: CASRRSPSRTPRTDTQYF. The CDR3 DNA follows: TGTGCCAGCAGACGGAGCCCGAGCAGGACACCCCGCACAGATACGCAGTATTTT.

The chain is built from TRBV7-8 and TRBJ1-4; maybe TRBD1 (6 bases). Trimming shortened V by 0 bases and J by 8 bases, and 16 bases separated the two germline ends. There are 16 residues in the CDR3. Germline CDR1 SGHVS, CDR2 FQNEAQ. The CDR3 protein is CASSLAPHRVAEKLFF. The CDR3 region has the DNA TGTGCCAGCAGCTTAGCACCCCACAGGGTAGCCGAAAAACTGTTTTTT.

This clonotype has at least ten counts. The rearrangement joins TRBV2 to TRBJ1-1; D gene ambiguous. The CDR3 is 14 amino acids. The germline V gene encodes CDR1 SNHLY and CDR2 FYNNEI. Between the trimmed V and J ends, which lost 0 bases and 8 bases, there was a span of 13 bases. The CDR3 sequence: CASSEALGGREAFF. The CDR3 nucleotides read TGTGCCAGCAGTGAAGCATTGGGAGGGAGGGAAGCTTTCTTT. Combining the CDR3 with reference TRBV2 and TRBJ1-1 gives the whole variable domain EPEVTQTPSHQVTQMGQEVILRCVPISNHLYFYWYRQILGQKVEFLVSFYNNEISEKSEIFDDQFSVERPDGSNFTLKIRSTKLEDSAMYFCASSEALGGREAFFGQGTRLTVV.

The J gene is TRBJ1-4, the V gene TRBV27; tentatively, D is TRBD1 (6 bases). V lost 0 bases, J lost 5 bases, and 10 bases lay in between. This CDR3 contains 15 residues. The germline V gene has CDR1 MNHEY and CDR2 SMNVEV (reference sequence). The CDR3 DNA reads TGTGCCAGCAGTTTATCGGACAGTAGAAATGAAAAACTGTTTTTT. As protein: CASSLSDSRNEKLFF.

This clonotype has a handful of counts. V and J are TRBV28 and TRBJ2-3; the D call may be TRBD1 or TRBD2 (5 bases each). CDR1 and CDR2 (germline): MDHEN, SYDVKM. The V end was cut by 6 bases, the J end by 1 base, with 20 bases between. The CDR3 has 17 residues. The CDR3 DNA follows: TGTGCCAGCAGCCTCGAGGCCGGGGCTTCTGGCACAGATACGCAGTATTTT. Its protein product is CASSLEAGASGTDTQYF.

This clonotype appeared many times. The V gene is TRBV6-6, the J gene TRBJ2-5; 7 nucleotides line up with TRBD1. The V segment lost 7 bases and the J segment 4 bases; nucleotides outside the gene matches: 6. The CDR3 has 13 residues. Germline CDR1 and CDR2: MNHNY and SVGAGI (reference sequence). CDR3: CASNTGTVETQYF. The CDR3 DNA follows: TGTGCCAGCAATACCGGGACAGTAGAGACCCAGTACTTC.

The chain has TRBV11-3 and TRBJ2-1; 9 bases align to TRBD1. The CDR3 runs 14 residues. With 5 bases clipped from V and 8 bases from J, the junction kept 7 bases outside the gene matches. CDR1 and CDR2 from the germline V gene are SGHNT and YENEEA. CDR3 sequence: CASSTRQGVHEQFF. The CDR3 DNA is TGTGCCAGCAGCACAAGACAGGGGGTTCATGAGCAGTTCTTC.

The chain recombines TRBV12-3 or TRBV12-4 with TRBJ2-3; possible D gene TRBD2, 5 bases. The CDR3 has 16 residues. The germline V and J ends were trimmed by 6 bases and 1 base, with 17 bases remaining between them. CDR3 in amino acids: CASSLGLLLGTDTQYF. The CDR3, as DNA: TGTGCCAGCAGCCTCGGACTGCTACTAGGCACAGATACGCAGTATTTT.

This clonotype was found many times. V and J are TRBV5-6 and TRBJ2-5, with D perhaps TRBD1 or TRBD2 (5 bases each). CDR1 is SGHDT and CDR2 is YYEEEE in the germline V gene. The germline V and J ends were trimmed by 4 bases and 5 bases, with 18 bases remaining between them. This CDR3 has 15 residues. The chain's CDR3 is CASSPGKGPGETQYF. CDR3 nucleotides: TGTGCCAGCAGCCCGGGGAAGGGCCCAGGGGAGACCCAGTACTTC. Using reference TRBV5-6 and TRBJ2-5 for the parts outside the CDR3, the full variable domain is DAGVTQSPTHLIKTRGQQVTLRCSPKSGHDTVSWYQQALGQGPQFIFQYYEEEERQRGNFPDRFSGHQFPNYSSELNVNALLLGDSALYLCASSPGKGPGETQYFGPGTRLLVL.

The chain links TRBV2 to TRBJ2-3, with a tentative D call TRBD1 (5 bases). The CDR3 is 12 residues long. V lost 4 bases and J 4 bases, leaving 6 bases between the germline ends. Germline CDR1 is SNHLY and CDR2 is FYNNEI. CDR3 in amino acids: CASSVGPDTQYF. DNA of the CDR3: TGTGCCAGCAGTGTGGGGCCAGATACGCAGTATTTT.

J is TRBJ1-1 and V is TRBV29-1; maybe TRBD1 (5 bases). This CDR3 comprises 13 residues. Between the trimmed V and J ends, which lost 2 bases and 4 bases, there was a span of 11 bases. Germline lookup yields CDR1 SQVTM and CDR2 ANQGSEA. The CDR3: CSVEWAGSTEAFF. CDR3 nucleotide sequence: TGCAGCGTTGAATGGGCAGGGAGCACTGAAGCTTTCTTT.

The rearrangement joins TRBV5-6 to TRBJ2-4; 8 nucleotides match TRBD1. Germline V gene data show CDR1 as SGHDT and CDR2 as YYEEEE. V lost 4 bases to trimming and J lost 3 bases; unmatched junction nucleotides: 6. The CDR3 consists of 15 residues. CDR3 amino acids: CASSPQGAVKNIQYF. CDR3 bases: TGTGCCAGCAGCCCGCAGGGGGCAGTCAAAAACATTCAGTACTTC.

This clonotype was seen more than once but under ten times. J is TRBJ2-2 and V is TRBV11-3; 8 bases line up with TRBD1. This CDR3 spans 16 amino acids. Per the germline V gene, CDR1 is SGHNT and CDR2 is YENEEA. V gave up 4 bases and J gave up 5 bases; unmatched junction bases: 9. This chain's CDR3 is CASSSGQGTGTGELFF. CDR3 DNA: TGTGCCAGCAGCTCTGGACAGGGAACAGGAACCGGGGAGCTGTTTTTT.

The chain uses TRBV21-1 and TRBJ2-7; TRBD2, the table's D call, was not compared with the DNA. TRBV21-1 is a pseudogene segment. This CDR3 region has 14 residues. The chain's CDR3 is CVSSREGSPYEQYF. CDR3 DNA: TGTGTCAGCAGCCGGGAGGGGTCACCCTACGAGCAGTACTTC.

The rearrangement uses TRBV20-1 and TRBJ2-5; D may be TRBD2 (6 bases). Germline CDR1 is DFQATT and CDR2 is SNEGSKA (reference sequence). V lost 3 bases and J lost 3, with 8 bases in between. CDR3 length equals 12 residues. The CDR3: CSASGEEETQYF. The CDR3 DNA sequence: TGCAGTGCTAGTGGGGAGGAAGAGACCCAGTACTTC.

This clonotype was observed a few times. J is TRBJ2-1 and V is TRBV12-3 or TRBV12-4, with 12 bases identical to TRBD2. This CDR3 region has 15 residues. Trimming cost V 7 bases and J 7 bases; bases outside gene matches: 8. Here the CDR3 DNA reads TGTGCCAGCACCCTGACTAGCGGGAGCTTAAATGAGCAGTTCTTC. Protein sequence: CASTLTSGSLNEQFF.

The V call is TRBV10-2, the J call TRBJ2-5; D tentatively reads TRBD1 or TRBD2 (5 bases each). The CDR3 spans 15 residues. V lost 6 bases and J lost 5, with 19 bases in between. Germline CDR1 WSHSY, CDR2 SAAADI. CDR3 nucleotides: TGCGCCAGCAGCCAACCGGGACGCCCTGGGGAGACCCAGTACTTC. As protein: CASSQPGRPGETQYF.

This clonotype came up many times. The chain employs TRBV13 and TRBJ1-1; D not certain. V gave up 5 bases and J gave up 5 bases, with 9 bases separating them. This CDR3 is built from 12 residues. Germline V gene sequence: CDR1 PRHDT, CDR2 FYEKMQ (reference sequence). DNA for the CDR3: TGTGCCAGCAGCGCTATGAGGACTGAAGCTTTCTTT. Translating gives CASSAMRTEAFF.

This clonotype was counted only a few times. The gene calls are TRBV5-4 and TRBJ2-1; a weak D match, TRBD2 (6 bases). CDR1 is SGHNT and CDR2 is YYREEE in the germline V gene (reference sequence). The CDR3 has 16 residues. V was clipped by 0 bases and J by 3 bases, with 13 bases between them. CDR3 sequence: CASSLGGSGVYNEQFF. The DNA for the CDR3 is TGTGCCAGCAGCTTGGGGGGTAGCGGAGTCTACAATGAGCAGTTCTTC.